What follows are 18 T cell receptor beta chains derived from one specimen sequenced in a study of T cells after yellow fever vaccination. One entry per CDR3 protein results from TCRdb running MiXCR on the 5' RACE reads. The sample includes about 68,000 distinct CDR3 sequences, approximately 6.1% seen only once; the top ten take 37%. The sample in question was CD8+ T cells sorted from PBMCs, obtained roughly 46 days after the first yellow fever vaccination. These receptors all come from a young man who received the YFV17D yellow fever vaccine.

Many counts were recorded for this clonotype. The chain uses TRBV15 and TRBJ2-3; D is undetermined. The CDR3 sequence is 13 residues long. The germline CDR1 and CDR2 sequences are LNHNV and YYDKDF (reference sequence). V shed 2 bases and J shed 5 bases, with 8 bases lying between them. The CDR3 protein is CATSRTTVDTQYF. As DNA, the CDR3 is TGTGCCACCAGCAGAACAACAGTAGATACGCAGTATTTT.

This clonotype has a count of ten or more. The CDR3 coding sequence is TGTGCTAGTGGTCCTGGAGCGGCACAGCAGTTCTTC. Protein product: CASGPGAAQQFF. The chain carries TRBV12-5 and TRBJ2-1; D might be TRBD2 (5 bases). This CDR3 spans 12 amino acids. Germline CDR1 and CDR2: LGHNT and FRNRAP. Trimming took 5 bases from V and 11 from J, leaving 13 bases between them.

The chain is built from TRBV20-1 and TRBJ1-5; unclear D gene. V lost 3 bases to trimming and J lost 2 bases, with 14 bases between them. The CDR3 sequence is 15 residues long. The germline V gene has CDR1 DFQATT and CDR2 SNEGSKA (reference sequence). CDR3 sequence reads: CSASYGRGGNQPQHF. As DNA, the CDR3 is TGCAGTGCTAGTTATGGACGTGGGGGCAATCAGCCCCAGCATTTT.

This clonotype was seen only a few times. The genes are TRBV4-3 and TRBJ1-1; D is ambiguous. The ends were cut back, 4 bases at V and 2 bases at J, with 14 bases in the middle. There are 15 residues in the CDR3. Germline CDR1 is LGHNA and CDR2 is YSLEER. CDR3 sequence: CASSRDPGLNTEAFF. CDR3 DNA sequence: TGCGCCAGCAGCCGAGACCCGGGCCTAAACACTGAAGCTTTCTTT.

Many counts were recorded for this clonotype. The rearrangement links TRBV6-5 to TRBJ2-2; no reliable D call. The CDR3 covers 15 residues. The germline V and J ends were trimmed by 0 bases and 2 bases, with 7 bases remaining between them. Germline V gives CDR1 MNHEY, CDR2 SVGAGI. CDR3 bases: TGTGCCAGCAGTTACTCAACCAAAAACACCGGGGAGCTGTTTTTT. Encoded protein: CASSYSTKNTGELFF.

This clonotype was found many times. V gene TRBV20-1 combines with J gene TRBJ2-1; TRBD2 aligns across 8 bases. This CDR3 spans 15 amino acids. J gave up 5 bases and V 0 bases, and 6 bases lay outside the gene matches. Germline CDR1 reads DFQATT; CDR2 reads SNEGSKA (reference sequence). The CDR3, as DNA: TGCAGTGCTAGAGAGACGGGGGGGAGGGACAATGAGCAGTTCTTC. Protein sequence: CSARETGGRDNEQFF.

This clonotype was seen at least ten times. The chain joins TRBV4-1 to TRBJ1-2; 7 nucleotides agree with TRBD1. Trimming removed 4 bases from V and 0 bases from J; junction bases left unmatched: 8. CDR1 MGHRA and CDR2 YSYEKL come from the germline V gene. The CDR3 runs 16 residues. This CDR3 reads CASSRSGTDPNYGYTF. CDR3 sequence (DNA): TGCGCCAGCAGCCGATCTGGGACAGATCCTAACTATGGCTACACCTTC.

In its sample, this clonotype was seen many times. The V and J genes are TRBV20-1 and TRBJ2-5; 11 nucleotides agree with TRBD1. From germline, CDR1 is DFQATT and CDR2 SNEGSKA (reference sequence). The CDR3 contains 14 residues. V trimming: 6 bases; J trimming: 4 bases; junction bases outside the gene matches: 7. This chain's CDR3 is CSARTGGVRETQYF. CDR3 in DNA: TGCAGTGCCAGGACAGGGGGCGTACGAGAGACCCAGTACTTC.

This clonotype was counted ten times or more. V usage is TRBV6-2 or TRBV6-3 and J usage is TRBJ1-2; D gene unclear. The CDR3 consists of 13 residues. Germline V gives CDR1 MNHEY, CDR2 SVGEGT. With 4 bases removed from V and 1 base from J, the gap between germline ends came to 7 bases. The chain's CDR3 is CASSWGLNYGYTF. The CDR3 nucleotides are TGTGCCAGCAGTTGGGGTCTTAACTATGGCTACACCTTC.

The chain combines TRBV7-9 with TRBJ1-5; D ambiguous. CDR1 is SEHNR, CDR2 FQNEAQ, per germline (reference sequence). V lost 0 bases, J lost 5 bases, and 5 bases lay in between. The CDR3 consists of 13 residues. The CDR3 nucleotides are TGTGCCAGCAGCTTAGCAGCGGATCAGCCCCAGCATTTT. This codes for CASSLAADQPQHF.

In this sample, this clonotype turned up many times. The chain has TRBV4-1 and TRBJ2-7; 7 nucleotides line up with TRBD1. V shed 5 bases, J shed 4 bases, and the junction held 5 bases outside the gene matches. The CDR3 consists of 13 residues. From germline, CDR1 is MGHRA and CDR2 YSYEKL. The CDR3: CASSGQTGYEQYV. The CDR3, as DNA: TGCGCCAGCAGCGGCCAGACAGGGTACGAGCAGTACGTC.

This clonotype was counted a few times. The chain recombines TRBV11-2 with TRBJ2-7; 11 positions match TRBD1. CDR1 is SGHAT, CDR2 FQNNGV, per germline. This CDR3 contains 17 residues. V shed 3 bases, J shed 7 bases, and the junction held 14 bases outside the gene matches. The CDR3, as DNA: TGTGCCAGCAGCTTGAGTTCCGGGACAGGGGGTTCTTGGGAGCAGTACTTC. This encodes CASSLSSGTGGSWEQYF.

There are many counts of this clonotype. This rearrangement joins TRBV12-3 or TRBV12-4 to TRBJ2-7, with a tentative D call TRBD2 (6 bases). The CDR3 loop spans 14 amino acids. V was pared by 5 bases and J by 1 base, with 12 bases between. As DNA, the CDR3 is TGTGCCAGCAGTCCCATGGGGGGTTCCTACGAGCAGTACTTC. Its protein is CASSPMGGSYEQYF.

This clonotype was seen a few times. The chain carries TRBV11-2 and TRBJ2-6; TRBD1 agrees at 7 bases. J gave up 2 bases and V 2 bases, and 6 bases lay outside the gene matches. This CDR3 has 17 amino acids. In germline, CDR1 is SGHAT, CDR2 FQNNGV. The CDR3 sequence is CASSLRPDRAGANVLTF. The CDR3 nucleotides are TGTGCCAGCAGCTTACGCCCCGACAGGGCTGGGGCCAACGTCCTGACTTTC.

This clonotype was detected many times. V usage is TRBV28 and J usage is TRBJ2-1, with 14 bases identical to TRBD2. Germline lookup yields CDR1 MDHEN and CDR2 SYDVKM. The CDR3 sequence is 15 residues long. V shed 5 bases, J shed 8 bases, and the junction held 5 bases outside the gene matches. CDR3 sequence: CASSNPTSGRDEQFF. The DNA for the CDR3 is TGTGCCAGCAGTAACCCGACTAGCGGGAGGGATGAGCAGTTCTTC.

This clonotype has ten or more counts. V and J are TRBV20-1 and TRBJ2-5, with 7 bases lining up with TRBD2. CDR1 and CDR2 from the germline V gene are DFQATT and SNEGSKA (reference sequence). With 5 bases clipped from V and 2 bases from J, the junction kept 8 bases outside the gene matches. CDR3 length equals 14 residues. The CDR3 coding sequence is TGCAGTGCTCCTAGACTAGCAGGTCAAGAGACCCAGTACTTC. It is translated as CSAPRLAGQETQYF.

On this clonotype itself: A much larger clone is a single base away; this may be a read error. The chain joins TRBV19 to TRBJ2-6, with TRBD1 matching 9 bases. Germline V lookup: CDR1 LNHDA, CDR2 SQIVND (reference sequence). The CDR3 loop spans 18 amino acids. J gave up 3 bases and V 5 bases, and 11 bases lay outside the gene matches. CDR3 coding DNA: TGTGCCAGTAGTCTCGAAGGGACAGGGTTTATTGGGGCCAACGTCCTGACTTTC. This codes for CASSLEGTGFIGANVLTF.

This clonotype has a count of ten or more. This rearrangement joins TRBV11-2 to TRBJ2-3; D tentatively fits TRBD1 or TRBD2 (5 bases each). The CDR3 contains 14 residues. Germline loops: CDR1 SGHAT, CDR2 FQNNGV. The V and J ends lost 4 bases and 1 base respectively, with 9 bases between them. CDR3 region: CASSSGTGTDTQYF. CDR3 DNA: TGTGCCAGCAGCTCCGGGACGGGCACAGATACGCAGTATTTT.